This T cell receptor beta chain was identified during a study of T cells expressing NK-cell markers (dated by TCRdb to 2019 to 2021). Regarding the complete study: In sorted CD3+CD56+NKG2C+, CD3+CD56+NKG2C- and CD3+CD56-NKG2C+ T-cell subsets from several donors, TCR beta-chain repertoires were profiled. Seven of the eight sequenced donors were HCMV-seropositive and one was HCMV-seronegative. The study sequenced eight donors, all healthy volunteers chosen at random: three men and five women. Sequencing of the libraries produced 2 x 150 bp reads on Illumina HiSeq 2000/2500, MiSeq or NextSeq. On the study overall, not on this receptor specifically: It remained unclear whether the expanded NKG2C-expressing T cell clones were specific for HCMV antigens. Those dominant clonotypes were again the most abundant among CD3+CD56-NKG2C+ cells in a handful of donors, at about 25-60.1%. For several donors, the dominant CD3+CD56+NKG2C+ clonotypes were among the top 10 CD8+ clonotypes and accounted for about 1.0-7.5% of CD8+ T cells.

To determine HCMV serostatus, a commercial ELISA kit was used to detect HCMV-specific IgG in serum. Ficoll density gradient centrifugation was used to isolate peripheral blood mononuclear cells from blood. In the case of this clonotype: Its antigen is still unknown.

Sequencing was carried out with an Illumina HiSeq 2000. TCR beta cDNA libraries were prepared using 5'RACE template switching, which introduced a universal primer site and unique molecular identifiers. Synthesis of cDNA was primed from the TCR beta constant segment and was followed by two consecutive PCR amplification steps. Processing in the source paper ran as follows. MIGEC was used to demultiplex reads and group reads by UMI, and MiTCR was used to assemble and quantify clonotypes. To exclude erroneous sequences, any TCR cDNA sequence not supported by at least two reads was discarded. The tcR package was used for downstream repertoire analysis, and clonotypes were matched across fractions by CDR3 nucleotide sequence plus V segment. VDJmatch was used to annotate antigen specificity against VDJdb, with one amino acid substitution in CDR3 allowed. TCRdb reprocessed the reads and lists each CDR3 protein sequence as a single entry, with no DNA. TCRdb, rather than the study authors, made the V and J calls. This sample's table contains roughly 280,000 distinct CDR3 sequences. Jointly, the top ten make up about 0.39% of the sample.

The CDR3 runs 16 amino acids, cysteine and phenylalanine included. No DNA accompanies this entry. The germline V gene encodes CDR1 MNHEY and CDR2 SVGAGI. The sequenced sample consisted of blood T cells: a sorted CD56 or NKG2C T cell subset, CD4+ or CD8+ T cells, or bulk PBMC T cells (not recorded which). The TCR originated in a man younger than 35 in good health. Donor details come from another sample of the same person, matched by shared clones. The rearrangement joined TRBV6-5 to TRBJ2-2. CDR3 reads: CASSYLGRPNTGELFF.